In this sample, the clone carrying this T cell receptor beta chain turned up many times. Its cognate antigen is unknown. This entry comes from a study of immune heterogeneity within non-small cell lung tumors. Across the study: With respect to histology, the tumors encompassed a handful of squamous cell carcinomas, around 9 non-squamous carcinomas and 1 not otherwise specified.

Using 32 V and 13 J primers, multiplex PCR amplified TCR beta CDR3. One entry per CDR3 protein results from TCRdb running MiXCR on the multiplex PCR reads. Among about 9,700 distinct CDR3 sequences listed, less than 20% were seen once. Germline values: CDR1 SGHTA, CDR2 FQGTGA. The V end lost 4 bases, the J end lost 2 bases, and 13 bases lay between the germline ends. There are 15 residues in the CDR3. Study-level findings and limits: High-frequency T-cell receptor beta clonotypes differed largely between individual patients. Local clonality of T cells correlated moderately yet significantly with local tumor mutational burden (R 0.3 to 0.4).

Bulk tumor genomic DNA, around 590 ng per sample, was used as template. In surgery, several biopsies were collected from each primary tumor at widely spaced sites. Curative surgery was undertaken by patients, who had untreated, newly diagnosed non-small cell lung cancer. The clonotype was recovered from a middle-aged man with non-small cell lung cancer. Input material: lung tumor tissue. V is TRBV7-3 and J is TRBJ2-3; weak D call: TRBD2 (6 bases). The CDR3 region is CASSSVAGYTDTQYF. CDR3 sequence (DNA): TGTGCCAGCAGCTCGGTGGCGGGGTACACAGATACGCAGTATTTT.